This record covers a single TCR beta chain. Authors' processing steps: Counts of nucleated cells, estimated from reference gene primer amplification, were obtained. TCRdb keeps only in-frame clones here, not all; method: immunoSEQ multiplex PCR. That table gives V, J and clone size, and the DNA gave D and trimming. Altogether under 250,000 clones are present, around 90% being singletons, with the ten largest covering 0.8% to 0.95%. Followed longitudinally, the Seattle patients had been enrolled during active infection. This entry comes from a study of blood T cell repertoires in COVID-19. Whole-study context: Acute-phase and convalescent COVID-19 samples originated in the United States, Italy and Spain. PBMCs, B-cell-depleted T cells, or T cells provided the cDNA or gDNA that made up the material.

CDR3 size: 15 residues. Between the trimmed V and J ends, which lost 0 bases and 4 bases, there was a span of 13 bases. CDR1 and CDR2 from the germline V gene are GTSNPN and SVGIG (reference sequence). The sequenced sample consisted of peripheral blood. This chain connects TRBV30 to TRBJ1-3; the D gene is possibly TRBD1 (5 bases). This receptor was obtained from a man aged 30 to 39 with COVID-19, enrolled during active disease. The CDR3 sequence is CAWSVVTARGNTIYF. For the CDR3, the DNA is TGTGCCTGGAGTGTAGTGACAGCCCGAGGAAACACCATATATTTT.